The present T cell receptor (beta chain) was sequenced within a study of vaccination and CD4 T cells after COVID-19. Across the study: Post-diagnosis, post-COVID samples were collected after a median approximately 100 days, ranging 35 to 161.

Once obtained from cultured CD4+ T cells, the DNA was sequenced using the Oncomine TCR Beta short-read assay. MiXCR, applied by TCRdb to the PCR reads, yields one record per CDR3 protein. This repertoire shows about 20,000 distinct CDR3 sequences, about 56% found once; its top ten account for 6.5% to 8.5%. With regard to this clonotype: As yet, its antigen is unknown.

The treatment was: 10-day PBMC culture with coronavirus spike peptide pools or control peptides (ViraFEST assay). Study-level points and caveats: Within convalescent individuals, 304 out of 307 vaccine-specific clones proved to be spike mono-reactive.

The length of the CDR3 is 12 residues. CDR1 and CDR2 from the germline V gene are MNHNS and SASEGT. V dropped 6 bases and J dropped 1 base, with 6 bases sitting between them. The sequencing input was CD4+ T cells from blood, cultured in vitro. This chain uses TRBV6-1 with TRBJ1-2, with no clear D. The receptor was isolated from a human donor who had recovered from COVID-19. The CDR3 sequence is CASSRSNYGYTF. The CDR3 region has the DNA TGTGCCAGCAGCCGAAGTAACTATGGCTACACCTTC.